This T cell receptor (beta chain) was identified during a study of cytomegalovirus exposure and HLA in healthy donors. This clone showed up just a few times. The antigen is undetermined. PCR amplification relied on 60 Vbeta primers (plus 13 Jbeta primers). Clones were sequenced by immunoSEQ multiplex PCR, and TCRdb holds only the in-frame ones, with some missing. Here the sample spans fewer than 100,000 clones, roughly 8.2% being singletons. Trimming took 0 bases from V and 5 from J, leaving 8 bases between them. The CDR3 length is 14 residues. Germline V gene lookup returns CDR1 SGHNT and CDR2 YENEEA. Donors likely had unrecorded immune exposures despite being nominally healthy when sampled. Whole-study results and caveats: In vitro data verified a few CMV-associated chains as specific for CMV antigens. Earlier analysis found most TCR beta V segments productive about 87% or about 30% of the time. Across donors, sequencing depth was assumed by presence/absence analyses to be roughly uniform.

This chain joins TRBV11-3 and TRBJ2-1; a possible D gene is TRBD1 (6 bases). The sequenced material came from PBMCs. This clonotype originated in a man aged 50 or older in good health and CMV-seronegative. As DNA, the CDR3 is TGTGCCAGCAGCTTAGACGGACAGAACAATGAGCAGTTCTTC. Amino acid sequence: CASSLDGQNNEQFF.